The present TCR beta chain was sequenced within a study of shared clonotypes between healthy human individuals. Study outcomes and limitations: A small donor pool kept down the genetic and exposure-history diversity that was represented.

Germline assignment: CDR1 SEHNR and CDR2 FQNEAQ (reference sequence). The CDR3 runs to 15 residues. Unmatched junction bases numbered 8, after V lost 5 bases and J lost 4 bases. Template amounts of roughly 0.3 ug DNA, tens of thousands of T cell genomes, were employed in unsorted PBMC replicate PCRs. Only in-frame clones appear in the TCRdb table, and some are missing; sequencing was by immunoSEQ multiplex PCR. This table holds 450,000 to 500,000 clones, over 70% found once. This clone showed up just a few times. Its antigen is unknown. The sequencing sample was made of PBMCs. This clonotype was sampled from a woman between 35 and 50 years old in good health. Some clones in this sample may be carry-over from other donors' samples. The genes are TRBV7-9 and TRBJ2-1; 7 bases map to TRBD2. In DNA, the CDR3 is TGTGCCAGCAGCGGAGCGGGGTCGCTATACAATGAGCAGTTCTTC. This gives the protein CASSGAGSLYNEQFF.